This T cell receptor beta chain was recovered during a study of shared T cell receptors in the human thymus. Germline V gives CDR1 MDHEN, CDR2 SYDVKM. V dropped 8 bases and J dropped 0; count of bases not matched to a gene: 8. The CDR3 contains 15 residues. This table comes from immunoSEQ multiplex PCR, and its TCRdb copy is limited to in-frame clones, with some not included. The sample carries some 700,000 clones, approximately 85% recorded once. These data also featured in a second study, about human thymus T cells. From that second work: The source of the thymus tissue was resections taken during corrective heart surgery. The authors found apparently biased V and J gene usage in thymic and blood repertoires. Related research has reported that thymic repertoires overlap highly among unrelated individuals.

This sequence was found in a girl under three years old with a congenital heart defect. The sequencing sample was made of thymocytes. V gene TRBV28 combines with J gene TRBJ1-1; TRBD1 matches at 8 bases. Here the CDR3 reads CASDRDRTLNTEAFF. The CDR3 nucleotides are TGTGCCAGCGACCGGGACAGGACTTTGAACACTGAAGCTTTCTTT.